Shown below are 32 T cell receptor beta chains from a single sample sequenced in a study of read filtering for tumor transcriptome and immune sequencing. The library was built from approximately 400 ng RNA with molecular barcoded adaptors for alpha/delta and beta/gamma chains. TCRdb re-called the reads through MiXCR, storing one row per CDR3 protein. The data hold about 47,000 distinct CDR3 sequences, with 12% observed a single time. The sequencing input was a population of CD138-negative cells sorted from bone marrow. The receptors shown here come from a donor older than 35 with multiple myeloma.

This clonotype has ten or more counts. This chain links TRBV7-6 with TRBJ1-4; D is unresolved. The length of the CDR3 is 13 residues. Trimming stripped 5 bases from V and 4 bases from J, with 8 bases between. Looked up from germline, CDR1 is SGHVS and CDR2 is FNYEAQ. As DNA, the CDR3 is TGTGCCAGCAGCCGGTCCAATAATGAAAAACTGTTTTTT. Amino acid sequence: CASSRSNNEKLFF. The entire variable domain, with the rest obtained from reference TRBV7-6 and TRBJ1-4, is as follows: GAGVSQSPRYKVTKRGQDVALRCDPISGHVSLYWYRQALGQGPEFLTYFNYEAQQDKSGLPNDRFSAERPEGSISTLTIQRTEQRDSAMYRCASSRSNNEKLFFGSGTQLSVL.

This clonotype was counted at least ten times. V is TRBV29-1 and J is TRBJ2-1; 7 bases map to TRBD2. Unmatched junction bases numbered 9, after V lost 2 bases and J lost 2 bases. The CDR3 has 16 amino acids. CDR1 is SQVTM and CDR2 is ANQGSEA in the germline V gene. CDR3: CSVEFMASGPYNEQFF. Here the CDR3 DNA reads TGCAGCGTTGAATTCATGGCTAGCGGACCCTACAATGAGCAGTTCTTC.

This clonotype came up many times. This chain connects TRBV12-5 to TRBJ1-1; no definite D call. In germline, CDR1 is LGHNT, CDR2 FRNRAP. The CDR3 length is 13 residues. Deletions cut 2 bases from V and 2 bases from J, with 6 bases between. CDR3 DNA sequence: TGTGCTAGTGGTTTGTCGGGAAACACTGAAGCTTTCTTT. It yields the protein CASGLSGNTEAFF.

As for this clonotype: A much larger clone differs by one base, so this may be a read error. Lacking the conserved final phenylalanine or tryptophan, this CDR3 likely reflects a read error. The V and J genes are TRBV3-1 and TRBJ2-2; 7 bases fit TRBD2. V was pared by 6 bases and J by 0 bases, with 7 bases of the junction left unmatched. The CDR3 has 16 residues. The germline V gene has CDR1 LGHDT and CDR2 YNNKEL (reference sequence). CDR3 protein: CASSRRTSTNTGELFL. Here the CDR3 DNA reads TGTGCCAGCAGTCGTCGGACTAGTACGAACACCGGGGAGCTGTTTCTT.

Comment on this clonotype: A much more abundant neighbour one base away suggests this may be a read error. The chain joins TRBV7-9 to TRBJ2-2, with 7 bases that match TRBD1. CDR1 is SEHNR, CDR2 FQNEAQ, per germline (reference sequence). V trimming: 5 bases; J trimming: 0 bases; junction bases outside the gene matches: 3. The CDR3 consists of 15 residues. The CDR3 DNA reads TGTGCCAGCAGCAACGACAGGGCGAACACCGGGGAGCTGTTTTTT. Translated, it gives CASSNDRANTGELFF. Looking up the rest from reference TRBV7-9 and TRBJ2-2 gives the full variable domain: DTGVSQNPRHKITKRGQNVTFRCDPISEHNRLYWYRQTLGQGPEFLTYFQNEAQLEKSRLLSDRFSAERPKGSFSTLEIQRTEQGDSAMYLCASSNDRANTGELFFGEGSRLTVL.

Regarding this clonotype: Given a much more abundant clone one base away, this may be a read error. The CDR3 DNA reads as TGTGCCAGCAGCGCTCAGCCGGGACGGGGGATCGGTGACACTGAAGCTTTCTTT. It specifies CASSAQPGRGIGDTEAFF. This chain links TRBV6-2 or TRBV6-3 with TRBJ1-1; tentative D call: TRBD1 (5 bases). The CDR3 totals 18 residues. Germline CDR1 MNHEY, CDR2 SVGEGT. The V gene lost 6 bases and the J gene lost 3 bases, with 26 bases spanning the gap.

This clonotype was detected ten times or more. Possible read error: a much larger clone is one base away. V usage is TRBV20-1 and J usage is TRBJ2-1; 8 nucleotides match TRBD2. CDR3 length equals 14 residues. Germline values: CDR1 DFQATT, CDR2 SNEGSKA (reference sequence). This CDR3 reads CSARVIAGHNGQFF. For the CDR3, the DNA is TGCAGTGCTAGAGTGATAGCGGGACACAATGGGCAGTTCTTC.

A note on this clonotype: Given a much more abundant clone one base away, this may be a read error. Given the absence of the conserved phenylalanine or tryptophan at the CDR3 end, a read error is likely. This chain's CDR3 is CSAPRTHLNTEAFS. The CDR3 DNA sequence: TGCAGTGCTCCCAGGACACACCTGAACACTGAAGCTTTCTCT. The chain employs TRBV20-1 and TRBJ1-1, with D possibly being TRBD1 (5 bases). With 5 bases removed from V and 0 bases from J, the gap between germline ends came to 13 bases. In germline, CDR1 is DFQATT, CDR2 SNEGSKA (reference sequence). This CDR3 has 14 amino acids.

This clonotype was seen repeatedly, ten times or more. The genes are TRBV4-1 and TRBJ2-7, with 16 bases aligning to TRBD2. From germline, CDR1 is MGHRA and CDR2 YSYEKL. The junction had 3 bases not matched to a gene; V was cut back by 1 base and J by 9 bases. The CDR3 is 15 amino acids. This CDR3 is CASSQAGTSGGGQYF. CDR3 DNA sequence: TGCGCCAGCAGCCAAGCTGGGACTAGCGGGGGGGGGCAGTACTTC.

This clonotype was observed many times. The chain links TRBV7-2 to TRBJ2-6, with D tentatively TRBD2 (6 bases). The length of the CDR3 is 15 residues. V dropped 2 bases and J dropped 2 bases, with 7 bases sitting between them. Germline CDR1 reads SGHTA; CDR2 reads FQGNSA. As DNA, the CDR3 is TGTGCCAGCAGCTTACGGGGGACTGGGGCCAACGTCCTGACTTTC. This gives the protein CASSLRGTGANVLTF.

This clonotype was found a few times. A read error may be the cause here, since a much bigger clone is one base away. Lacking the conserved final phenylalanine or tryptophan, this CDR3 likely reflects a read error. V is TRBV10-3 and J is TRBJ1-2, with D unclear. The CDR3 totals 13 residues. Between the trimmed V and J ends, which lost 2 bases and 6 bases, there was a span of 10 bases. Looked up from germline, CDR1 is ENHRY and CDR2 is SYGVKD. Here the CDR3 DNA reads TGTGCCATCAGTGAGCAGGCTATGGATGGCTACACCTTA. Residues: CAISEQAMDGYTL.

At least ten counts were recorded for this clonotype. The rearrangement joins TRBV20-1 to TRBJ2-3, with 9 nucleotides matching TRBD2. CDR3 size: 14 residues. The J segment lost 1 base and the V segment lost 1 base, leaving 0 bases of the junction unmatched. Germline-derived CDR1 and CDR2 are DFQATT and SNEGSKA (reference sequence). CDR3 protein: CSARVAGGTDTQYF. CDR3 nucleotide sequence: TGCAGTGCTAGAGTAGCGGGAGGCACAGATACGCAGTATTTT.

In this sample, this clonotype turned up many times. The rearrangement joins TRBV18 to TRBJ1-1, with 11 positions matching TRBD1. The CDR3 covers 15 residues. V trimming: 4 bases; J trimming: 5 bases; junction bases outside the gene matches: 6. Germline CDR1 KGHSH, CDR2 LQKENI. CDR3 bases: TGTGCCAGCTCACTTGGGACAGGGGGATATACTGAAGCTTTCTTT. This gives the protein CASSLGTGGYTEAFF. Based on the CDR3 plus reference TRBV18 and TRBJ1-1, the full variable domain is NAGVMQNPRHLVRRRGQEARLRCSPMKGHSHVYWYRQLPEEGLKFMVYLQKENIIDESGMPKERFSAEFPKEGPSILRIQQVVRGDSAAYFCASSLGTGGYTEAFFGQGTRLTVV.

In this sample, this clonotype turned up many times. This rearrangement joins TRBV7-9 to TRBJ2-3, with 10 positions matching TRBD2. Looked up from germline, CDR1 is SEHNR and CDR2 is FQNEAQ (reference sequence). The CDR3 contains 17 residues. V dropped 5 bases and J dropped 3; count of bases not matched to a gene: 11. CDR3 residues: CASSPPTLAGVTDTQYF. The CDR3 DNA reads as TGTGCCAGCAGCCCGCCCACCCTAGCGGGAGTAACAGATACGCAGTATTTT.

The table lists this clonotype with many counts. V gene TRBV25-1 combines with J gene TRBJ2-1; TRBD1 matches at 9 bases. This CDR3 is built from 14 residues. Germline lookup yields CDR1 MGHDK and CDR2 SYGVNS. The V segment lost 4 bases and the J segment 4 bases; nucleotides outside the gene matches: 2. CDR3 amino acids: CASSVTGGYNEQFF. The CDR3 region has the DNA TGTGCCAGCAGTGTGACAGGGGGGTACAATGAGCAGTTCTTC.

This clonotype appeared a few times. This chain links TRBV6-5 with TRBJ2-3, with D perhaps matching TRBD2 (5 bases). This CDR3 is built from 14 residues. V lost 6 bases and J 4 bases, leaving 14 bases between the germline ends. Germline V gene lookup returns CDR1 MNHEY and CDR2 SVGAGI. The CDR3 sequence is CASSLQRRADTQYF. CDR3 DNA: TGTGCCAGCAGCTTGCAGCGGCGTGCAGATACGCAGTATTTT.

Regarding this clonotype: Because it lacks the conserved phenylalanine or tryptophan at the end, this CDR3 is likely a read error. The chain couples TRBV20-1 to TRBJ2-3, with D unclear. Trimming removed 6 bases from V and 7 bases from J, with 20 bases in between. The CDR3 contains 14 residues. Germline V gives CDR1 DFQATT, CDR2 SNEGSKA (reference sequence). For the CDR3, the DNA is TGCAGTGCCCAAACCAGGACCCCCATATATACGCAGTATATT. Its protein product is CSAQTRTPIYTQYI.

This clonotype was counted at least ten times. This chain links TRBV7-2 with TRBJ2-2, with TRBD1 identical over 7 bases. The CDR3 has 15 residues. The V gene end was trimmed by 7 bases and the J gene end by 7 bases; junction bases not matched to a gene: 12. Germline-derived CDR1 and CDR2 are SGHTA and FQGNSA. The CDR3 protein is CASKRQGDVIGELFF. The CDR3 region has the DNA TGTGCCAGCAAAAGACAGGGTGATGTTATCGGGGAGCTGTTTTTT.

This clonotype occurred many times. The chain combines TRBV5-1 with TRBJ2-7; D unclear. The CDR3 extends over 13 amino acids. V lost 0 bases to trimming and J lost 4 bases, with 8 bases between them. Germline lookup yields CDR1 SGHRS and CDR2 YFSETQ. The CDR3 reads CASSLEPFYEQYF. The CDR3 DNA follows: TGCGCCAGCAGCTTGGAGCCCTTTTACGAGCAGTACTTC.

This clonotype is a singleton in its sample. This CDR3 fails to terminate in the conserved phenylalanine or tryptophan, so it likely reflects a read error. Because the CDR3's place on the DNA is in doubt, the DNA is left out and the CDR3 is given as listed by TCRdb. V and J are TRBV12-3 or TRBV12-4 and TRBJ1-6; TRBD1 is the table's D call, not checked against the DNA. The CDR3 is made up of 14 amino acids, end residues included. This chain's CDR3 is CASRGTGDWSPPHL.

This clonotype has at least ten counts. The chain is built from TRBV20-1 and TRBJ1-4, with 9 nucleotides matching TRBD1. Germline V gene sequence: CDR1 DFQATT, CDR2 SNEGSKA (reference sequence). With 3 bases clipped from V and 8 bases from J, the junction kept 7 bases outside the gene matches. This CDR3 region has 14 residues. Here the CDR3 DNA reads TGCAGTGCTAGTTCCGGGACAGGGAACGAAAAACTGTTTTTT. Its translation: CSASSGTGNEKLFF.

This clonotype was recorded at least ten times. This chain connects TRBV24-1 to TRBJ2-3; unclear D gene. CDR1 and CDR2 (germline): KGHDR, SFDVKD. This CDR3 has 13 residues. V gave up 3 bases and J gave up 5 bases, with 8 bases separating them. The chain's CDR3 is CATSDEDGDTQYF. CDR3 in DNA: TGTGCCACCAGTGATGAGGATGGAGATACGCAGTATTTT.

By its share, this clonotype is medium-sized. This sequence joins TRBV29-1 and TRBJ2-1, with D maybe TRBD2 (7 bases). Between the trimmed V and J ends, which lost 6 bases and 0 bases, there was a span of 15 bases. The CDR3 totals 15 residues. From germline, CDR1 is SQVTM and CDR2 ANQGSEA. The CDR3 spells CSVEGGSFSYNEQFF. The DNA of the CDR3 is TGCAGCGTGGAGGGGGGGAGTTTCTCCTACAATGAGCAGTTCTTC.

The sample holds many counts of this clonotype. The chain couples TRBV3-1 to TRBJ1-1; no firm D call. Per the germline V gene, CDR1 is LGHDT and CDR2 is YNNKEL (reference sequence). V lost 3 bases and J lost 4, with 12 bases in between. The CDR3 loop spans 14 amino acids. Here the CDR3 DNA reads TGTGCCAGCAGCCACCCCCCCCTCGGCACTGAAGCTTTCTTT. Protein: CASSHPPLGTEAFF.

In its sample, this clonotype was seen many times. V is TRBV30 and J is TRBJ1-5; D might be TRBD1 (6 bases). This CDR3 has 14 residues. CDR1 is GTSNPN and CDR2 is SVGIG in the germline V gene (reference sequence). V was cut by 4 bases and J by 3 bases, with 13 bases left in between. Written as DNA, the CDR3 is TGTGCCTGGAATACAGGGACTTTCAATCAGCCCCAGCATTTT. The encoded protein is CAWNTGTFNQPQHF.

With regard to this clonotype: A clone one base away is much larger, so this may be a read error. The chain has TRBV20-1 and TRBJ1-5; D not resolved. Germline lookup yields CDR1 DFQATT and CDR2 SNEGSKA (reference sequence). This CDR3 is 16 amino acids long. In DNA form, the CDR3 reads TGCAGTGTTTTAGTCCGGGCCGATAATAGCGATCAGCCCCAGCATTTT. Its translation is CSVLVRADNSDQPQHF.

This clonotype occurred many times. The chain links TRBV2 to TRBJ2-7; D perhaps matches TRBD2 (6 bases). Germline lookup yields CDR1 SNHLY and CDR2 FYNNEI. V was shortened by 6 bases and J by 2 bases, with 11 bases between the two germline ends. This CDR3 spans 13 amino acids. CDR3 sequence (DNA): TGTGCCAGCAGGTCCGGGACTGCCTACGAGCAGTACTTC. This gives the protein CASRSGTAYEQYF.

This clonotype was seen many times. V usage is TRBV6-1 and J usage is TRBJ2-2; 7 bases fit TRBD2. CDR1 is MNHNS and CDR2 is SASEGT in the germline V gene. The ends lost 0 bases at V and 3 bases at J; junction bases unmatched: 7. This CDR3 is 17 amino acids long. CDR3 amino acids: CASSEALASGYTGELFF. DNA of the CDR3: TGTGCCAGCAGTGAAGCGCTGGCTAGCGGTTACACCGGGGAGCTGTTTTTT.

The table lists this clonotype with many counts. V is TRBV27 and J is TRBJ2-4; TRBD1 or TRBD2 may be the D gene (5 bases each). The CDR3 consists of 13 residues. The V end lost 4 bases, the J end lost 2 bases, and 6 bases lay between the germline ends. The germline V gene encodes CDR1 MNHEY and CDR2 SMNVEV (reference sequence). In nucleotides, the CDR3 is TGTGCCAGCAGTTGGGGGACCAAAAACATTCAGTACTTC. Residues: CASSWGTKNIQYF.

This clonotype was found many times. Relative to the germline gene, one junction end is altered; a read error may explain this. V is TRBV7-7 and J is TRBJ2-2, with 7 bases that match TRBD1. This CDR3 comprises 14 residues. Looked up from germline, CDR1 is SSHAT and CDR2 is FNYEAQ (reference sequence). The CDR3 region has the DNA TGTGCTAGCAGCCCCAAGACAGGGACCGGGGAGCTGTTTTTT. This codes for CASSPKTGTGELFF. The variable domain in full, with the rest retrieved from reference TRBV7-7 and TRBJ2-2, is GAGVSQSPRYKVTKRGQDVTLRCDPISSHATLYWYQQALGQGPEFLTYFNYEAQPDKSGLPSDRFSAERPEGSISTLTIQRTEQRDSAMYRCASSPKTGTGELFFGEGSRLTVL.

This clonotype showed up many times. The chain recombines TRBV5-1 with TRBJ2-3; 7 bases align to TRBD2. The CDR3 is made up of 14 amino acids. After removal of 0 bases from V and 3 bases from J, the junction contained 1 base not matched to a gene. Per germline, CDR1 SGHRS and CDR2 YFSETQ. CDR3 in DNA: TGCGCCAGCAGCTTGGTCGGGAGGACAGATACGCAGTATTTT. Amino acid sequence: CASSLVGRTDTQYF.

Ten or more counts support this clonotype. This chain joins TRBV19 and TRBJ2-1; D is possibly TRBD2 (5 bases). The CDR3 length is 15 residues. The germline V and J ends were trimmed by 1 base and 8 bases, with 15 bases remaining between them. Germline V gene sequence: CDR1 LNHDA, CDR2 SQIVND (reference sequence). DNA of the CDR3: TGTGCCAGTAGTATAGGAGACGGGAACCCCGATGAGCAGTTCTTC. This translates into CASSIGDGNPDEQFF.